Listed here are 28 T cell receptor beta chains from one sample, sequenced in a study of cytomegalovirus exposure and HLA in healthy donors. Generated by immunoSEQ multiplex PCR, the TCRdb table keeps only in-frame clones and is missing some. Among some 180,000 clones listed, around 80% were seen once. What was sequenced was PBMCs. Receptors were obtained from a woman in her twenties or thirties in good health and CMV-seronegative.

V and J are TRBV30 and TRBJ2-3; 12 nucleotides align to TRBD2. With V trimmed by 8 bases and J by 4 bases, 13 bases remained unmatched. Germline CDR1 is GTSNPN and CDR2 is SVGIG (reference sequence). This CDR3 has 16 amino acids. Written as DNA, the CDR3 is TGTGCCGCGATGGGGCTAGCGGGAGGGCCGTCAGATACGCAGTATTTT. This codes for CAAMGLAGGPSDTQYF.

This clone has just one count. The chain uses TRBV15 and TRBJ1-2; D not certain. V lost 1 base, J lost 6 bases, and 18 bases lay in between. This CDR3 is built from 16 residues. Germline V gene lookup returns CDR1 LNHNV and CDR2 YYDKDF (reference sequence). CDR3 sequence (DNA): TGTGCCACCAGCAGAGGAGGTATAGAGGGAAGGGATGGCTACACCTTC. As protein: CATSRGGIEGRDGYTF.

The chain employs TRBV6-5 and TRBJ1-4; TRBD1 is a possible D gene (5 bases). CDR1 and CDR2 (germline): MNHEY, SVGAGI. V dropped 7 bases and J dropped 8 bases, with 17 bases sitting between them. CDR3 length: 14 amino acids. DNA for the CDR3: TGTGCCAGCACCTCATGGGGGGAGAGAGAAAAACTGTTTTTT. Residues: CASTSWGEREKLFF.

The chain employs TRBV2 and TRBJ2-5, with D possibly TRBD1 on 7 matching bases. The germline CDR1 and CDR2 sequences are SNHLY and FYNNEI. V was cut by 2 bases and J by 4 bases, with 14 bases left in between. This CDR3 has 15 residues. CDR3 nucleotides: TGTGCCAGCAGTGAACAGGGGGGCCTCGGAGAGACCCAGTACTTC. Encoded protein: CASSEQGGLGETQYF.

The V call is TRBV7-2, the J call TRBJ1-3; D not certain. Trimming removed 2 bases at V and 4 bases at J, with 15 bases between. Germline V gene sequence: CDR1 SGHTA, CDR2 FQGNSA. This CDR3 is built from 16 residues. CDR3 nucleotide sequence: TGTGCCAGCAGCTTACGGCTCTCCCGCGGAGGAAACACCATATATTTT. It is translated as CASSLRLSRGGNTIYF.

The chain links TRBV4-2 to TRBJ2-7, with 10 bases aligning to TRBD2. The CDR3 runs 17 residues. Germline CDR1 LGHNA, CDR2 YNFKEQ. Trimming took 1 base from V and 2 from J; bases not matched to a gene: 8. The DNA of the CDR3 is TGTGCCAGCAGCCAAGTCCAGGCCGGACTAGCGGCCTACGAGCAGTACTTC. It encodes CASSQVQAGLAAYEQYF.

The chain recombines TRBV2 with TRBJ2-1; D may be TRBD2 (5 bases). Trimming pared 6 bases from V and 6 bases from J, leaving 9 bases between. The CDR3 loop spans 12 amino acids. Germline values: CDR1 SNHLY, CDR2 FYNNEI. The CDR3 reads CASRGVGNEQFF. The CDR3 coding sequence is TGTGCCAGCAGGGGAGTGGGCAATGAGCAGTTCTTC.

This clone was counted a single time. The chain joins TRBV28 to TRBJ2-1; possible D gene TRBD2, 5 bases. The CDR3 runs 13 residues. Germline-derived CDR1 and CDR2 are MDHEN and SYDVKM. Trimming pared 7 bases from V and 3 bases from J, leaving 10 bases between. In DNA, the CDR3 is TGTGCCAGCACAAGCGGCCGCTACAATGAGCAGTTCTTC. It specifies CASTSGRYNEQFF.

The CDR3 here is CASSLGPGGSTNEKLFF. DNA of the CDR3: TGCGCCAGCAGCTTGGGACCAGGGGGATCGACTAATGAAAAACTGTTTTTT. The chain joins TRBV5-1 to TRBJ1-4, with TRBD1 matching over 7 bases. This CDR3 has 17 amino acids. Trimming took 0 bases from V and 2 from J; bases not matched to a gene: 7. The germline CDR1 and CDR2 sequences are SGHRS and YFSETQ.

This clone has a handful of counts. The V call is TRBV25-1, the J call TRBJ2-7; 12 bases are shared with TRBD2. Germline V CDR1 and CDR2: MGHDK, SYGVNS. Trimming removed 8 bases from V and 5 bases from J; junction bases left unmatched: 4. The CDR3 covers 13 residues. The CDR3 bases are TGTGCCAGCGCTACTAGCGGGAGGAACGAGCAGTACTTC. Translated, it gives CASATSGRNEQYF.

This clone was recorded only once. The chain has TRBV5-1 and TRBJ2-1; 13 bases line up with TRBD2. The V gene's germline CDR1 is SGHRS and CDR2 YFSETQ. The junction had 8 bases not matched to a gene; V was cut back by 0 bases and J by 5 bases. CDR3 length: 18 amino acids. CDR3: CASSLVGGLAGEDNEQFF. In nucleotides, the CDR3 is TGCGCCAGCAGCTTGGTTGGTGGACTAGCGGGAGAGGACAATGAGCAGTTCTTC.

The chain employs TRBV28 and TRBJ2-1, with 13 bases fitting TRBD2. Germline V CDR1 and CDR2: MDHEN, SYDVKM. V lost 8 bases, J lost 6 bases, and 7 bases stayed unmatched. The CDR3 runs 15 residues. CDR3 coding DNA: TGTGCCAGCGGTCTAACTAGCGGGGGGGCCAATGAGCAGTTCTTC. It yields the protein CASGLTSGGANEQFF. Combining the CDR3 with reference TRBV28 and TRBJ2-1 gives the whole variable domain DVKVTQSSRYLVKRTGEKVFLECVQDMDHENMFWYRQDPGLGLRLIYFSYDVKMKEKGDIPEGYSVSREKKERFSLILESASTNQTSMYLCASGLTSGGANEQFFGPGTRLTVL.

This clone was seen only a few times. The rearrangement joins TRBV10-3 to TRBJ1-6; tentatively, D is TRBD1 (5 bases). There are 14 residues in the CDR3. CDR1 is ENHRY and CDR2 is SYGVKD in the germline V gene. V was shortened by 5 bases and J by 10 bases, with 15 bases between the two germline ends. The CDR3 DNA reads TGTGCCATCAGTCCCAGGGCAGGAGACTCACCCCTCCACTTT. Residues: CAISPRAGDSPLHF.

The chain employs TRBV9 and TRBJ2-1, with TRBD2 matching 7 bases. Unmatched junction bases numbered 8, after V lost 0 bases and J lost 2 bases. This CDR3 has 17 residues. Germline V gives CDR1 SGDLS, CDR2 YYNGEE. CDR3 DNA: TGTGCCAGCAGCGTAGGGGGTAGCGGGTACACCTACAATGAGCAGTTCTTC. Amino acid sequence: CASSVGGSGYTYNEQFF.

V is TRBV4-1 and J is TRBJ1-1, with 10 bases identical to TRBD1. The J segment lost 0 bases and the V segment lost 0 bases, leaving 7 bases of the junction unmatched. Germline CDR1 reads MGHRA; CDR2 reads YSYEKL. The CDR3 is 18 amino acids. The CDR3 here is CASSQERTGGIVNTEAFF. The DNA of the CDR3 is TGCGCCAGCAGCCAAGAGCGGACAGGGGGTATAGTGAACACTGAAGCTTTCTTT.

This chain joins TRBV28 and TRBJ1-2; D unclear. Trimming shortened V by 6 bases and J by 1 base, and 12 bases separated the two germline ends. The CDR3 is 14 amino acids. Per germline, CDR1 MDHEN and CDR2 SYDVKM. DNA of the CDR3: TGTGCCAGCAGGGCCTCCGAGGGTAACTATGGCTACACCTTC. Translated, it gives CASRASEGNYGYTF.

This chain joins TRBV27 and TRBJ2-2; TRBD2 might be the D (5 bases). Germline CDR1 MNHEY, CDR2 SMNVEV (reference sequence). Trimming cost V 5 bases and J 0 bases, with 19 bases left between them. This CDR3 spans 18 amino acids. CDR3 in amino acids: CASSPGLPVVSNTGELFF. CDR3 DNA sequence: TGTGCCAGCAGTCCGGGATTGCCAGTTGTCTCGAACACCGGGGAGCTGTTTTTT.

The genes are TRBV7-6 and TRBJ2-1; the D gene is possibly TRBD2 (5 bases). V shed 3 bases and J shed 7 bases, with 22 bases lying between them. This CDR3 contains 17 residues. The germline CDR1 and CDR2 sequences are SGHVS and FNYEAQ. CDR3 in amino acids: CASSLYEGSPSGNEQFF. The CDR3 region has the DNA TGTGCCAGCAGCTTGTATGAAGGTTCTCCGTCGGGGAATGAGCAGTTCTTC.

This chain connects TRBV5-6 to TRBJ2-7; possible D gene TRBD2, 5 bases. Deletions cut 5 bases from V and 2 bases from J, with 17 bases between. This CDR3 is built from 15 residues. Germline loops: CDR1 SGHDT, CDR2 YYEEEE. CDR3 in DNA: TGTGCCAGCAGGCCGGGCTCTAGCCAGACCTACGAGCAGTACTTC. It translates to CASRPGSSQTYEQYF.

Note on this clone: A read error may produce the germline difference seen at one junction end. This sequence joins TRBV28 and TRBJ1-5; 7 nucleotides line up with TRBD1. The CDR3 extends over 15 amino acids. The germline CDR1 and CDR2 sequences are MDHEN and SYDVKM. Here the CDR3 DNA reads TGTGCCAGCAGCTACCCGGGAGGGGGCAATCATCCCCAGCATTTT. Its protein product is CASSYPGGGNHPQHF. The full variable domain, completed using reference TRBV28 and TRBJ1-5, is DVKVTQSSRYLVKRTGEKVFLECVQDMDHENMFWYRQDPGLGLRLIYFSYDVKMKEKGDIPEGYSVSREKKERFSLILESASTNQTSMYLCASSYPGGGNHPQHFGDGTRLSIL.

The chain couples TRBV27 to TRBJ1-5; 7 nucleotides line up with TRBD1. Germline CDR1 is MNHEY and CDR2 is SMNVEV (reference sequence). The length of the CDR3 is 16 residues. J gave up 7 bases and V 5 bases, and 14 bases lay outside the gene matches. CDR3 nucleotides: TGTGCCAGCAGTCCATACCGCACAGGGGACAAACAGCCCCAGCATTTT. Protein sequence: CASSPYRTGDKQPQHF.

This sequence joins TRBV15 and TRBJ2-5; 7 bases are shared with TRBD2. CDR1 and CDR2 from the germline V gene are LNHNV and YYDKDF (reference sequence). The CDR3 spans 15 residues. V trimming: 9 bases; J trimming: 0 bases; junction bases outside the gene matches: 10. The CDR3: CATGMGGINQETQYF. Written as DNA, the CDR3 is TGTGCCACTGGAATGGGGGGGATTAACCAAGAGACCCAGTACTTC.

V is TRBV7-9 and J is TRBJ1-3; TRBD1 matches 7 bases. The CDR3 runs 16 residues. Germline loops: CDR1 SEHNR, CDR2 FQNEAQ (reference sequence). J was trimmed by 3 bases and V by 0 bases; bases with no gene match: 5. CDR3 region: CASSLAGGSSGNTIYF. CDR3 sequence (DNA): TGTGCCAGCAGCTTAGCAGGGGGCAGTAGTGGAAACACCATATATTTT.

The chain couples TRBV7-2 to TRBJ2-7; the D is unclear. The CDR3 contains 14 residues. Germline loops: CDR1 SGHTA, CDR2 FQGNSA. V was shortened by 1 base and J by 3 bases, with 10 bases between the two germline ends. The CDR3 sequence: CASSLVVKNYEQYF. The CDR3 region has the DNA TGTGCCAGCAGCTTAGTAGTCAAGAACTACGAGCAGTACTTC.

The chain has TRBV21-1 and TRBJ2-1; the D call TRBD2 from the table was never checked on the DNA. TRBV21-1 represents a pseudogene. The CDR3 is made up of 17 amino acids. DNA of the CDR3: TGTGCCAGCACCTCCTCGGCGGGGTTGAGCTCCTACAATGAGCAGTTCTTC. It codes for CASTSSAGLSSYNEQFF.

V is TRBV5-1 and J is TRBJ2-7, with TRBD2 matching over 8 bases. V lost 1 base to trimming and J lost 2 bases; unmatched junction nucleotides: 5. The CDR3 contains 15 residues. CDR1 is SGHRS, CDR2 YFSETQ, per germline. In nucleotides, the CDR3 is TGCGCCAGCAGCTTGAAAGCGGGAGCCACCTACGAGCAGTACTTC. Translation gives CASSLKAGATYEQYF. Full variable domain (rest looked up from reference TRBV5-1 and TRBJ2-7): KAGVTQTPRYLIKTRGQQVTLSCSPISGHRSVSWYQQTPGQGLQFLFEYFSETQRNKGNFPGRFSGRQFSNSRSEMNVSTLELGDSALYLCASSLKAGATYEQYFGPGTRLTVT.

Concerning this clone: A read error may account for a junction end that differs from germline. This chain joins TRBV27 and TRBJ1-1, with a weak D call TRBD1 (6 bases). CDR1 and CDR2 (germline): MNHEY, SMNVEV (reference sequence). CDR3 length: 13 residues. The CDR3 region is CASSHLRQASRSF. CDR3 DNA sequence: TGTGCCAGCAGTCATCTCCGACAGGCCTCTAGGTCCTTT.

In DNA form, the CDR3 reads TGTGCCAGCAGCTCGACAGCCCCCGGCGGGGAGCTGTTTTTT. Its translation: CASSSTAPGGELFF. The chain has TRBV7-8 and TRBJ2-2; TRBD1 is a possible D gene (5 bases). From germline, CDR1 is SGHVS and CDR2 FQNEAQ. The CDR3 has 14 amino acids. Trimming stripped 4 bases from V and 7 bases from J, with 13 bases between. Filled out from reference TRBV7-8 and TRBJ2-2, the complete variable domain reads GAGVSQSPRYKVAKRGQDVALRCDPISGHVSLFWYQQALGQGPEFLTYFQNEAQLDKSGLPSDRFFAERPEGSVSTLKIQRTQQEDSAVYLCASSSTAPGGELFFGEGSRLTVL.